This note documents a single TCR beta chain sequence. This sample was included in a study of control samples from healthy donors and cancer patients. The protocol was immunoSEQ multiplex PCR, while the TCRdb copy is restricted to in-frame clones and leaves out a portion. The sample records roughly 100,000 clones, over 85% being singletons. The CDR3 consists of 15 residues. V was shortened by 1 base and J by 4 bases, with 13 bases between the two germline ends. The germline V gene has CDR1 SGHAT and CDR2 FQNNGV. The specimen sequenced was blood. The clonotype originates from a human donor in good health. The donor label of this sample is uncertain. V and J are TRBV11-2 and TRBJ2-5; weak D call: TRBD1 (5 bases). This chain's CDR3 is CASSLVHRLGETQYF. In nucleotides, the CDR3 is TGTGCCAGCAGCTTAGTCCACAGGTTGGGAGAGACCCAGTACTTC.